The next 18 T cell receptor beta chains were all read from a single sample in a study of T-cell reconstitution after alpha-beta-depleted transplantation in children. Researchers prepared the TCRbeta library using unique molecular identifiers, the study reports. TCRdb recomputed calls from the PCR reads with MiXCR, one row per CDR3 protein. Among 530,000 or so distinct CDR3 sequences, over 25% were seen once, and the ten largest hold less than 40%. The sample here was PBMCs, taken before TCRalphabeta/CD19-depleted stem cell transplant. The receptors stem from a boy younger than two with Wiskott-Aldrich syndrome, due to receive a stem cell transplant.

The V gene is TRBV7-8, the J gene TRBJ1-6, with a possible D match to TRBD1 (6 bases). CDR1 SGHVS and CDR2 FQNEAQ come from the germline V gene. V lost 1 base and J 6 bases, leaving 13 bases between the germline ends. The CDR3 has 16 amino acids. This CDR3 reads CASSLGQGLGNSPLHF. CDR3 nucleotides: TGTGCCAGCAGCTTAGGCCAGGGGCTGGGTAATTCACCCCTCCACTTT.

This clonotype appeared a few times. The rearrangement uses TRBV29-1 and TRBJ2-1; D is perhaps TRBD1 (6 bases). The CDR3 consists of 12 residues. Trimming left V 5 bases short and J 5 bases short, with 10 bases between. Per the germline V gene, CDR1 is SQVTM and CDR2 is ANQGSEA. As DNA, the CDR3 is TGCAGCGTTCCAGGGGCAAACAATGAGCAGTTCTTC. Protein product: CSVPGANNEQFF.

The chain couples TRBV5-1 to TRBJ2-3, with D unresolved. Trimming cost V 5 bases and J 2 bases, with 18 bases left between them. CDR1 SGHRS and CDR2 YFSETQ come from the germline V gene. The CDR3 contains 16 residues. CDR3 sequence: CASRPLQWADTDTQYF. Here the CDR3 DNA reads TGCGCCAGCAGACCACTACAATGGGCTGACACAGATACGCAGTATTTT.

V and J are TRBV3-1 and TRBJ1-6; 7 nucleotides align to TRBD1. V was clipped by 4 bases and J by 0 bases; unmatched bases: 9. The CDR3 runs 18 residues. The germline CDR1 and CDR2 sequences are LGHDT and YNNKEL (reference sequence). The CDR3 DNA reads TGTGCCAGCAGCCGACTCGGACAGGAGAGCTCCTATAATTCACCCCTCCACTTT. Its protein product is CASSRLGQESSYNSPLHF.

This chain links TRBV7-2 with TRBJ2-7; possible D gene TRBD2, 6 bases. The CDR3 has 15 amino acids. Per germline, CDR1 SGHTA and CDR2 FQGNSA. The germline V and J ends were trimmed by 2 bases and 4 bases, with 15 bases remaining between them. The CDR3 here is CASSLFPGASYEQYF. Written as DNA, the CDR3 is TGTGCCAGCAGCTTATTTCCGGGAGCTTCATACGAGCAGTACTTC.

The V call is TRBV25-1, the J call TRBJ2-7; D is perhaps TRBD2 (6 bases). The CDR3 has 11 amino acids. CDR1 is MGHDK and CDR2 is SYGVNS in the germline V gene. Trimming left V 8 bases short and J 3 bases short, with 8 bases between. CDR3 sequence (DNA): TGTGCCAGCCGTAGCGGCTACGAGCAGTACTTC. It specifies CASRSGYEQYF.

The rearrangement uses TRBV9 and TRBJ2-1, with 11 bases aligning to TRBD2. Germline V gene lookup returns CDR1 SGDLS and CDR2 YYNGEE. The CDR3 consists of 16 residues. The V segment lost 3 bases and the J segment 3 bases; nucleotides outside the gene matches: 5. The CDR3, as DNA: TGTGCCAGCAGCGCAATAGCGGGAGGGTTCTACAATGAGCAGTTCTTC. This translates into CASSAIAGGFYNEQFF.

This clonotype was detected only a few times. CDR3 residues: CASSCCVGRGYTF. CDR3 DNA: TGTGCCAGCAGTTGTTGCGTGGGGCGAGGCTACACCTTC. This chain links TRBV7-9 with TRBJ1-2, with D perhaps TRBD1 (5 bases). V lost 6 bases to trimming and J lost 8 bases, with 16 bases between them. This CDR3 has 13 residues. The germline gives CDR1 SEHNR, CDR2 FQNEAQ (reference sequence).

In this sample, this clonotype turned up many times. Germline and junction disagree at one end, which may indicate a read error. This chain's CDR3 is CASSLGGTQYF. In nucleotides, the CDR3 is TGTGCCAGCAGCTTAGGGGGGACCCAGTACTTC. V and J are TRBV12-3 or TRBV12-4 and TRBJ2-5, with D possibly TRBD1 on 6 matching bases. The CDR3 has 11 amino acids.

The J gene is TRBJ2-3, the V gene TRBV15; the D gene is possibly TRBD2 (6 bases). Trimming took 1 base from V and 4 from J, leaving 15 bases between them. The length of the CDR3 is 16 residues. Germline values: CDR1 LNHNV, CDR2 YYDKDF (reference sequence). CDR3 coding DNA: TGTGCCACCAGCAGAGCCGGCCGGGGGAGTGCAGATACGCAGTATTTT. Translating gives CATSRAGRGSADTQYF.

The chain couples TRBV5-1 to TRBJ2-1; 8 bases align to TRBD2. CDR3 length equals 16 residues. The J segment lost 0 bases and the V segment lost 4 bases, leaving 6 bases of the junction unmatched. The germline V gene encodes CDR1 SGHRS and CDR2 YFSETQ. The CDR3 DNA is TGCGCCAGCAGCCCCAAGCGGGAGCGCTCCTACAATGAGCAGTTCTTC. It translates to CASSPKRERSYNEQFF.

The CDR3 is CASTRSGSGNEQFF. In DNA, the CDR3 is TGTGCCAGCACACGAAGCGGGAGTGGGAATGAGCAGTTCTTC. The chain carries TRBV3-1 and TRBJ2-1, with 8 bases matching TRBD2. Looked up from germline, CDR1 is LGHDT and CDR2 is YNNKEL (reference sequence). After removal of 7 bases from V and 7 bases from J, the junction contained 9 bases not matched to a gene. CDR3 length: 14 amino acids.

The rearrangement uses TRBV20-1 and TRBJ2-4, with 9 bases that match TRBD2. The CDR3 extends over 13 amino acids. V shed 2 bases and J 4 bases; nucleotides not matched to a gene: 0. CDR1 is DFQATT and CDR2 is SNEGSKA in the germline V gene (reference sequence). This CDR3 reads CSARLAGKNIQYF. The CDR3 coding sequence is TGCAGTGCTAGACTAGCGGGAAAAAACATTCAGTACTTC.

The chain couples TRBV6-1 to TRBJ2-5; D is uncertain. Trimming removed 6 bases at V and 0 bases at J, with 11 bases between. The germline V gene encodes CDR1 MNHNS and CDR2 SASEGT. The CDR3 is 14 residues long. The CDR3 reads CASSPSIYQETQYF. CDR3 coding DNA: TGTGCCAGCAGCCCGTCGATTTACCAAGAGACCCAGTACTTC.

This clonotype has a handful of counts. This chain links TRBV4-2 with TRBJ2-3; 13 nucleotides match TRBD2. The ends lost 1 base at V and 1 base at J; junction bases unmatched: 8. CDR3 length: 19 residues. Germline V gene lookup returns CDR1 LGHNA and CDR2 YNFKEQ. CDR3 DNA sequence: TGTGCCAGCAGCCAAGGGTCGTCACTAGCGGGAGGGCGCACAGATACGCAGTATTTT. It is translated as CASSQGSSLAGGRTDTQYF.

This clonotype has a handful of counts. V and J are TRBV4-1 and TRBJ2-5, with D perhaps TRBD2 (6 bases). Trimming cost V 4 bases and J 5 bases, with 17 bases left between them. The CDR3 sequence is 15 residues long. Germline CDR1 reads MGHRA; CDR2 reads YSYEKL. The CDR3 here is CASSPSPGDGETQYF. CDR3 DNA sequence: TGCGCCAGCAGCCCATCACCGGGGGATGGGGAGACCCAGTACTTC.

V gene TRBV20-1 combines with J gene TRBJ2-7; possibly TRBD1 or TRBD2 for D (5 bases each). Germline values: CDR1 DFQATT, CDR2 SNEGSKA (reference sequence). This CDR3 has 13 amino acids. The ends were cut back, 7 bases at V and 0 bases at J, with 13 bases in the middle. CDR3 bases: TGCAGTGGGGGACGGCAAAGCTCCTACGAGCAGTACTTC. This encodes CSGGRQSSYEQYF.

V and J are TRBV29-1 and TRBJ2-7; D possibly corresponds to TRBD1 (6 bases). This CDR3 spans 12 amino acids. Germline CDR1 SQVTM, CDR2 ANQGSEA. The ends were cut back, 5 bases at V and 6 bases at J, with 14 bases in the middle. CDR3 amino acids: CSVMDSPFEQYF. The CDR3 DNA sequence: TGCAGCGTTATGGACAGTCCTTTCGAGCAGTACTTC.